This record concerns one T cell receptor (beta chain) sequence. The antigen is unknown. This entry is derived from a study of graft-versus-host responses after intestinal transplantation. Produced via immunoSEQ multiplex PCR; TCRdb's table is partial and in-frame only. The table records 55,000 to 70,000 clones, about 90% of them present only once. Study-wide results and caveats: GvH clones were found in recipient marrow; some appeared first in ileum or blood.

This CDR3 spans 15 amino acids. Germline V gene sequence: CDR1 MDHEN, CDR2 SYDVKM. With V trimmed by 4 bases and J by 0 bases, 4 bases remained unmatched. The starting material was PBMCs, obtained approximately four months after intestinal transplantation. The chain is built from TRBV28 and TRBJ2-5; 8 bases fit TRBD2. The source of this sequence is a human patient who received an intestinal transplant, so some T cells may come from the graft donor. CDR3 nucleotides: TGTGCCAGCAGTTCCGAGCGGGGGTACCAAGAGACCCAGTACTTC. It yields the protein CASSSERGYQETQYF.